This T cell receptor beta chain is drawn from a study of CD8+ T cells in alopecia areata. Study-level points and caveats: Tissue-resident alphabeta T cells belonging to normal skin likewise get sequenced within scalp specimens.

Both CD4+ and CD8+ T cells were separated by sorting PBMCs. Reverse transcription of extracted RNA yielded cDNA, which provided the sequencing template. Assay: immunoSEQ multiplex PCR; the TCRdb copy retains only in-frame clones and omits some. The top ten hold more than 13% of the sample, which has about 160,000 clones, 87% seen once. Remarks on this clone: Its antigen is unidentified.

The CDR3 loop spans 17 amino acids. Germline CDR1 reads SGHVS; CDR2 reads FNYEAQ. Between the trimmed V and J ends, which lost 6 bases and 0 bases, there was a span of 17 bases. The chain combines TRBV7-6 with TRBJ2-2, with a weak D call TRBD1 (6 bases). Sample: CD8+ T cells sorted from blood, taken at week 0. The clonotype comes from a human donor with alopecia areata. The CDR3 region has the DNA TGTGCCAGCAGGGATCGGCAGGGGCCCGCGAACACCGGGGAGCTGTTTTTT. Amino acids: CASRDRQGPANTGELFF.